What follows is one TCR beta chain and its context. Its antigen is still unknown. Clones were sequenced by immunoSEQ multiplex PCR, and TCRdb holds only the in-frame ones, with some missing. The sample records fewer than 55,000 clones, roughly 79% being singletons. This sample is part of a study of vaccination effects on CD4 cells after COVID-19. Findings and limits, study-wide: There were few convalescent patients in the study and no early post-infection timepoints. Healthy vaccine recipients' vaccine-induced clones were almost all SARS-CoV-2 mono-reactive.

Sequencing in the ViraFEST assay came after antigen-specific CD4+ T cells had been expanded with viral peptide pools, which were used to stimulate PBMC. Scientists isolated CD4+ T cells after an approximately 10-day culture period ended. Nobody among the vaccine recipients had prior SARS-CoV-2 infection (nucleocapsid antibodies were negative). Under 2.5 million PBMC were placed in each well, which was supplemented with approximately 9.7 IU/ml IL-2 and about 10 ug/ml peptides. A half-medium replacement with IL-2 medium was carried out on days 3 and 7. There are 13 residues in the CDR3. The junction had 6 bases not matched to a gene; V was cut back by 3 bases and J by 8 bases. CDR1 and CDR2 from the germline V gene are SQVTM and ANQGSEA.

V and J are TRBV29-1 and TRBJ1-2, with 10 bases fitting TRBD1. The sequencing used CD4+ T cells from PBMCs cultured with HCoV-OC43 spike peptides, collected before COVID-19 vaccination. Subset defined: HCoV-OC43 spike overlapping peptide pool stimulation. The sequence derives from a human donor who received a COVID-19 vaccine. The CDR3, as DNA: TGCAGCGTTGAGCCGGGACAGGGGAGGGGCTACACCTTC. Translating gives CSVEPGQGRGYTF.